This TCR beta chain was obtained from a study of cytomegalovirus exposure and HLA in healthy donors. The study's findings and limits: There were 150 to 200 TCR beta chains listed as cytomegalovirus-associated. Reported results showed that the classifier diagnosed cytomegalovirus status with high specificity and sensitivity. That first-cohort TCR clusters tended to co-occur in the roughly 120 validation repertoires was found in a later analysis.

Assay: immunoSEQ multiplex PCR; the TCRdb copy retains only in-frame clones and omits some. The data hold tens of thousands of clones, with less than 96% observed a single time. This CDR3 comprises 14 residues. Germline trimming cut 8 bases from V and 3 bases from J; bases unmatched to any gene: 10. The V gene's germline CDR1 is MNHEY and CDR2 SVGAGI. Notes on this clone: Its antigen is not known.

Material: PBMCs. This TCR came from a man between 18 and 35 years old in good health and CMV-seropositive. The rearrangement links TRBV6-5 to TRBJ2-7; 7 positions agree with TRBD2. For the CDR3, the DNA is TGTGCCAGCTCCCGAAGGGCGGGGGACTACGAGCAGTACTTC. Encoded protein: CASSRRAGDYEQYF.